This T cell receptor (beta chain) is drawn from a study of blood T cells in healthy people across ages. There are 17 residues in the CDR3. Trimming cost V 5 bases and J 8 bases; bases outside gene matches: 14. Germline loops: CDR1 PRHDT, CDR2 FYEKMQ (reference sequence). Only one count was recorded for this clonotype. A second PCR, run for about 6 to 12 cycles, used a sample-barcoded 5' primer plus a J-beta primer mix. TCRdb redid the calling of the 5' RACE reads with MiXCR, one entry per CDR3 protein. The sample holds around 1.5 million distinct CDR3 sequences; around 42% are singletons and the top ten take under 8%.

The V call is TRBV13, the J call TRBJ2-1, with 11 bases fitting TRBD2. The TCR comes from a woman aged 18-35 years in good health. The sequencing sample was made of blood. The CDR3 loop is CASSPPPRLAGTYEQFF. CDR3 bases: TGTGCCAGCAGCCCCCCTCCTAGACTAGCGGGAACCTATGAGCAGTTCTTC.